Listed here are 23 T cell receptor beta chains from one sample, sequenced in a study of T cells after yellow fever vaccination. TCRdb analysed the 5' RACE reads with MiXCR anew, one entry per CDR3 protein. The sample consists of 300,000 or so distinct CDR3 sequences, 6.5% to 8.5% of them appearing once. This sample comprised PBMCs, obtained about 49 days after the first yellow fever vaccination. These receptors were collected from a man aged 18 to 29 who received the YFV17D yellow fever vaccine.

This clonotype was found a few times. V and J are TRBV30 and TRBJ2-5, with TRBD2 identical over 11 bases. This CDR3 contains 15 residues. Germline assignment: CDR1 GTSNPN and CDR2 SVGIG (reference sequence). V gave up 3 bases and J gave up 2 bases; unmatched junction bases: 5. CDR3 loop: CAWSDWTSGQETQYF. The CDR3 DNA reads TGTGCCTGGAGCGATTGGACTAGCGGGCAAGAGACCCAGTACTTC.

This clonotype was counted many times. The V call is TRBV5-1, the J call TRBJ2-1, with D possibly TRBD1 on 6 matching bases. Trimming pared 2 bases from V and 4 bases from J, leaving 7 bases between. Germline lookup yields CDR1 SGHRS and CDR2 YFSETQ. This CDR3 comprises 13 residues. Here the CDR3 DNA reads TGCGCCAGCAGCTTCGGACAGTACAATGAGCAGTTCTTC. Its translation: CASSFGQYNEQFF.

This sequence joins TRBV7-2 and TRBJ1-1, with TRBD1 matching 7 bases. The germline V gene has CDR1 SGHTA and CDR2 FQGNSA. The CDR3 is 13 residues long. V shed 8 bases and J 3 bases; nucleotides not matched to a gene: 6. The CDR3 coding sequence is TGTGCCAGCCGAGACAGGGCGTACACTGAAGCTTTCTTT. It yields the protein CASRDRAYTEAFF.

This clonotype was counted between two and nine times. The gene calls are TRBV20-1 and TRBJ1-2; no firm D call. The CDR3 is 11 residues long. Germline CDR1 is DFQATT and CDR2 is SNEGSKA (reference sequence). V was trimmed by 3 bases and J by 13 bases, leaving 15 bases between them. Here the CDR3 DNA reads TGCAGTGCTAGGCCGGGAGTTTATGGCACCTTC. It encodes CSARPGVYGTF.

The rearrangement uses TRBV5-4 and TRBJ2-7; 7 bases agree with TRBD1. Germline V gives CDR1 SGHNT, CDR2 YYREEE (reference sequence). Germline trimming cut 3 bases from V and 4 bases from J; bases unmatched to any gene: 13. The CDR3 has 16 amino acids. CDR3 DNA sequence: TGTGCCAGCAGCTCGGGCCCCGGGACAGAGAGTTACGAGCAGTACGTC. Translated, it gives CASSSGPGTESYEQYV.

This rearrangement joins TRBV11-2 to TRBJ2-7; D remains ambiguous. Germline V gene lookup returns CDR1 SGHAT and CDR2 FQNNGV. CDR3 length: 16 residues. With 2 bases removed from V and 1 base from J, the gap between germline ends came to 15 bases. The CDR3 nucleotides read TGTGCCAGCAGCTTACTCGGCCATGCGAGATCCTACGAGCAGTACTTC. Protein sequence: CASSLLGHARSYEQYF. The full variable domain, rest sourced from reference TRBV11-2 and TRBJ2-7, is EAGVAQSPRYKIIEKRQSVAFWCNPISGHATLYWYQQILGQGPKLLIQFQNNGVVDDSQLPKDRFSAERLKGVDSTLKIQPAKLEDSAVYLCASSLLGHARSYEQYFGPGTRLTVT.

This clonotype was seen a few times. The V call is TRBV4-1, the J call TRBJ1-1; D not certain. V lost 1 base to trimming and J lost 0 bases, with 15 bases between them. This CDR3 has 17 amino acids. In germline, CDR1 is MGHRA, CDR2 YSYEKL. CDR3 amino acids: CASSQGVRRAMNTEAFF. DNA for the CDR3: TGCGCCAGCAGCCAAGGGGTCCGGCGGGCGATGAACACTGAAGCTTTCTTT.

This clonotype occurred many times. The CDR3 loop is CSVGSQFSEQFF. CDR3 sequence (DNA): TGCAGCGTGGGAAGTCAATTCAGTGAGCAGTTCTTC. This chain joins TRBV29-1 and TRBJ2-1; D is unresolved. The CDR3 is 12 residues long. The V gene's germline CDR1 is SQVTM and CDR2 ANQGSEA. V was pared by 6 bases and J by 9 bases, with 15 bases between.

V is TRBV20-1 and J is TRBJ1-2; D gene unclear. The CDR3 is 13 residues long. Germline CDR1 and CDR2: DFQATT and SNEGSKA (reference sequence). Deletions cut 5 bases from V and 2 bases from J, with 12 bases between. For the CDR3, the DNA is TGCAGTGCTGAAGAGGGTTACAACTATGGCTACACCTTC. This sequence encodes CSAEEGYNYGYTF.

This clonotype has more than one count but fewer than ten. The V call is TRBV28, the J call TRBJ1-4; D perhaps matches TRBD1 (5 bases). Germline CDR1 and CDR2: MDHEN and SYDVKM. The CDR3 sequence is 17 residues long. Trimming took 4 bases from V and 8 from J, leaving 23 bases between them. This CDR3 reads CASSWPPVGAEGEKLFF. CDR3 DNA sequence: TGTGCCAGCAGTTGGCCCCCGGTCGGGGCAGAGGGGGAAAAACTGTTTTTT.

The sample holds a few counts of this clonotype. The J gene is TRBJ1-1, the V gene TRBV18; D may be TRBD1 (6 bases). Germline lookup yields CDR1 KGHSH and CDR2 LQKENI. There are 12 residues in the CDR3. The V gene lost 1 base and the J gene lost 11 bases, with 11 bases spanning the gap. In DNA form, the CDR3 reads TGTGCCAGCTCACCACGGCAGGGGTTGGCTTTCTTT. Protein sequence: CASSPRQGLAFF.

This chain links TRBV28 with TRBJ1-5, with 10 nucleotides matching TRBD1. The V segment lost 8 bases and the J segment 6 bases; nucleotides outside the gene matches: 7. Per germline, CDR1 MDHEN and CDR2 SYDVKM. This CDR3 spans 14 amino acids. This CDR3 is CASQTGGSVQPQHF. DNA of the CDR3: TGTGCCAGCCAGACAGGGGGCTCGGTTCAGCCCCAGCATTTT. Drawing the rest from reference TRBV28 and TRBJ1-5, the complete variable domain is DVKVTQSSRYLVKRTGEKVFLECVQDMDHENMFWYRQDPGLGLRLIYFSYDVKMKEKGDIPEGYSVSREKKERFSLILESASTNQTSMYLCASQTGGSVQPQHFGDGTRLSIL.

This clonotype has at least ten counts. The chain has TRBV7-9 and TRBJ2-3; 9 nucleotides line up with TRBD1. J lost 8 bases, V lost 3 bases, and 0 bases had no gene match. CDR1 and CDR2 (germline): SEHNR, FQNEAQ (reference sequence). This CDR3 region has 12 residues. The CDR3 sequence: CASSLGQGTQYF. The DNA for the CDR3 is TGTGCCAGCAGCTTGGGACAGGGTACGCAGTATTTT.

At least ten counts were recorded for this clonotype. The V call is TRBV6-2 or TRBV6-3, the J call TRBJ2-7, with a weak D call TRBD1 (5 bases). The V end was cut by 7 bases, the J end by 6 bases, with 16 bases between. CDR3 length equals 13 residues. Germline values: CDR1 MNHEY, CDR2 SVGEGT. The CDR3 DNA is TGTGCCAGCACCTATAACAGGATGAGCGAGCAGTACTTC. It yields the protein CASTYNRMSEQYF.

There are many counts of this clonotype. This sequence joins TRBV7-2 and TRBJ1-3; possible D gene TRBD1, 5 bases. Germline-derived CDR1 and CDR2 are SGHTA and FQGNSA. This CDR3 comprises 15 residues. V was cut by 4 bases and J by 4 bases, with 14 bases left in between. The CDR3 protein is CASSSTGHSGNTIYF. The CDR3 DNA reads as TGTGCCAGCAGCTCTACAGGTCACTCAGGAAACACCATATATTTT.

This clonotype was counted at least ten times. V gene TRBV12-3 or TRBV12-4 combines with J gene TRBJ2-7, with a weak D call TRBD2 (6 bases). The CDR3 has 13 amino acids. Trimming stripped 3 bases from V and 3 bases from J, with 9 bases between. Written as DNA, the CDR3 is TGTGCCAGCAGTTTTGGAGGGTTCTACGAGCAGTACTTC. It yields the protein CASSFGGFYEQYF.

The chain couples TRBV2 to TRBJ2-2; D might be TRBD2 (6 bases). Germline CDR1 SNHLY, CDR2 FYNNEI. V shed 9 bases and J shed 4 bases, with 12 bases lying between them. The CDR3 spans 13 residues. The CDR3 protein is CARNSGVTGELFF. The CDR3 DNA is TGTGCCAGGAACTCGGGGGTCACCGGGGAGCTGTTTTTT.

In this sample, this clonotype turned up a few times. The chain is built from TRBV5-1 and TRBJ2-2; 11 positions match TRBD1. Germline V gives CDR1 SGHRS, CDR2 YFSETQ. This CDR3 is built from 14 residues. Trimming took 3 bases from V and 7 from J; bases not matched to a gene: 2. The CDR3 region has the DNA TGCGCCAGCAGCTGGACAGGGGGCCACGGGGAGCTGTTTTTT. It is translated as CASSWTGGHGELFF.

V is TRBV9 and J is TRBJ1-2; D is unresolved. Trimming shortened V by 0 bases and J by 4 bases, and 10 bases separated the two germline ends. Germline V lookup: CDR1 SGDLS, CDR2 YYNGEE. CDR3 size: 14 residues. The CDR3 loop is CASSVGPESYGYTF. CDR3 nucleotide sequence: TGTGCCAGCAGCGTAGGTCCGGAATCCTATGGCTACACCTTC.

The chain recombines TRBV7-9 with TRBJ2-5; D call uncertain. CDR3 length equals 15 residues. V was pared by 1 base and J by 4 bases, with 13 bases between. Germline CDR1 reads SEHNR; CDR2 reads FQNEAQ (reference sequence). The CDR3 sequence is CASSLVPGLRETQYF. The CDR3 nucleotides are TGTGCCAGCAGCTTAGTCCCAGGATTGAGAGAGACCCAGTACTTC.

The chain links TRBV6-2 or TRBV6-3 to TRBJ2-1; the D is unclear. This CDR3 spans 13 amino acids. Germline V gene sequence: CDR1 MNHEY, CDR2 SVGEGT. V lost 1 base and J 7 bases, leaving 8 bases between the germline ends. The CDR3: CASSYWGGNEQFF. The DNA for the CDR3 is TGTGCCAGCAGTTACTGGGGTGGGAATGAGCAGTTCTTC.

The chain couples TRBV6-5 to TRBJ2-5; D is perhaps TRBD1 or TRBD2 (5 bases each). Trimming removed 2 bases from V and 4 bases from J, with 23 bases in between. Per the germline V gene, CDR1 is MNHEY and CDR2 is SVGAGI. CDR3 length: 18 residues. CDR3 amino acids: CASSYPKYGVQVPETQYF. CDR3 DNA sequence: TGTGCCAGCAGTTACCCTAAATACGGGGTACAGGTCCCAGAGACCCAGTACTTC.

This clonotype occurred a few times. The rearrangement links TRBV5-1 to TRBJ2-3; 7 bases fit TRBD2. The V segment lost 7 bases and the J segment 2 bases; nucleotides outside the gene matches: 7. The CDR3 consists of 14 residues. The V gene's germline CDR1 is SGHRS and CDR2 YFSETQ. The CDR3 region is CASRSGTTTDTQYF. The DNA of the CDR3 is TGCGCCAGCCGAAGCGGGACGACCACAGATACGCAGTATTTT.